What follows are 2 T cell receptor beta chains derived from one specimen sequenced in a study of human T cells and chemical hapten exposure. TCRdb recomputed calls from the RACE reads with MiXCR, one row per CDR3 protein. This table has tens of thousands of distinct CDR3 sequences, around 15% appearing once. Indicated time point: pre-sensitization, week 0. Treatment given: therapeutic diphenylcyclopropenone sensitization with weekly scalp DPC. The sequencing here drew on whole blood, taken in connection with sensitization to the hapten diphenylcyclopropenone (DPC). All receptors derive from a woman in her forties or fifties with alopecia areata. Some clones in this sample may be carry-over from other donors' samples.

This chain joins TRBV18 and TRBJ1-1, with TRBD1 as a possible D gene (5 bases). Looked up from germline, CDR1 is KGHSH and CDR2 is LQKENI. The V gene lost 3 bases and the J gene lost 10 bases, with 12 bases spanning the gap. The CDR3 covers 12 residues. The CDR3 here is CASSPEGSGAFF. DNA of the CDR3: TGTGCCAGCTCACCGGAGGGGTCGGGAGCTTTCTTT.

This clonotype has more than one count but fewer than ten. This chain connects TRBV7-2 to TRBJ2-7; D remains unclear. The V and J ends lost 4 bases and 3 bases respectively, with 10 bases between them. Germline V CDR1 and CDR2: SGHTA, FQGNSA. There are 13 residues in the CDR3. CDR3 sequence reads: CASSSVADYEQYF. The CDR3 DNA follows: TGTGCCAGCAGCTCTGTCGCCGACTACGAGCAGTACTTC.